A selection of T cell receptor beta chains follows, all from one sample in a study of blood T cells in healthy people across ages. One entry per CDR3 protein, called by TCRdb with MiXCR from the 5' RACE reads. Of about 640,000 distinct CDR3 sequences in the sample, 58% were seen once. The specimen was blood. These TCRs come from a man aged 55 to 70 in good health. CDR3s include the opening cysteine and the closing phenylalanine or tryptophan. D genes are given only for firm matches. Clone sizes are given selectively: once, few, many, or a class where the clone is expanded.

CDR3: CASSPDGGQGNTEAFF
DNA: TGTGCCAGCAGCCCCGACGGGGGGCAGGGTAACACTGAAGCTTTCTTT
J: TRBJ1-1
size: NA
D: NA
V: TRBV11-3

CDR3: CASSSGLVSYF
DNA: TGTGCCAGCAGCTCGGGACTAGTCTCGTACTTC
J: TRBJ2-7
size: NA
D: TRBD2
V: TRBV13

CDR3: CASSHYRETKNIQYF
DNA: TGTGCCAGCAGTCACTACAGGGAAACCAAAAACATTCAGTACTTC
J: TRBJ2-4
size: NA
D: NA
V: TRBV6-6

CDR3: CASVRTGDVNYGYTF
DNA: TGTGCCAGTGTAAGGACAGGCGACGTTAACTATGGCTACACCTTC
J: TRBJ1-2
size: few
D: TRBD1
V: TRBV27

CDR3: CASSPGRISLVTQYF
DNA: TGTGCCAGCAGCCCGGGTAGAATCTCTCTAGTGACCCAGTACTTC
J: TRBJ2-5
size: NA
D: NA
V: TRBV5-5

CDR3: CASSGQGPPYGYTF
DNA: TGTGCCAGCAGCGGACAGGGGCCACCCTACGGCTACACCTTC
J: TRBJ1-2
size: few
D: TRBD1
V: TRBV2

CDR3: CASSEFDEQYF
DNA: TGTGCCAGCAGTGAATTCGACGAGCAGTACTTC
J: TRBJ2-7
size: NA
D: NA
V: TRBV2

CDR3: CASSEVAAGEQYF
DNA: TGTGCCAGCAGTGAGGTGGCGGCCGGCGAGCAGTACTTC
J: TRBJ2-7
size: NA
D: NA
V: TRBV6-1

CDR3: CSARTAEAFF
DNA: TGCAGCGCCCGGACAGCTGAAGCTTTCTTT
J: TRBJ1-1
size: few
D: NA
V: TRBV29-1

CDR3: CASSSTGSGANVLTF
DNA: TGTGCCAGCAGCTCAACAGGGTCTGGGGCCAACGTCCTGACTTTC
J: TRBJ2-6
size: many
D: NA
V: TRBV5-1

CDR3: CASSAGQGWQETQYF
DNA: TGTGCCAGCAGCGCTGGACAGGGGTGGCAAGAGACCCAGTACTTC
J: TRBJ2-5
size: few
D: TRBD1
V: TRBV3-1

CDR3: CASSAQLNTEAFF
DNA: TGTGCCAGCAGTGCTCAGTTGAACACTGAAGCTTTCTTT
J: TRBJ1-1
size: NA
D: NA
V: TRBV28